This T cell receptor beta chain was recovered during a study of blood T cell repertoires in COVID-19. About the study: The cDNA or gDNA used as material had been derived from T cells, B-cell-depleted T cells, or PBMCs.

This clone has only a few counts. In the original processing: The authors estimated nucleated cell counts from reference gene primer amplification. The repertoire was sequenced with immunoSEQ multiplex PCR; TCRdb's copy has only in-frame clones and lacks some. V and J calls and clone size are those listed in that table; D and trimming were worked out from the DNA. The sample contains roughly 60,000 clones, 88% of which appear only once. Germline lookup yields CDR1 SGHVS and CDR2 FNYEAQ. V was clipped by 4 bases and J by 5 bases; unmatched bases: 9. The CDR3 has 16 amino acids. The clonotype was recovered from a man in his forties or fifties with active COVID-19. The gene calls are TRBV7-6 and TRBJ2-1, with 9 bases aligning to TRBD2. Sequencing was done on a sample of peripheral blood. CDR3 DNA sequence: TGTGCCAGCAGCTCGACTCTAGCGGGGTGGGACAATGAGCAGTTCTTC. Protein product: CASSSTLAGWDNEQFF.